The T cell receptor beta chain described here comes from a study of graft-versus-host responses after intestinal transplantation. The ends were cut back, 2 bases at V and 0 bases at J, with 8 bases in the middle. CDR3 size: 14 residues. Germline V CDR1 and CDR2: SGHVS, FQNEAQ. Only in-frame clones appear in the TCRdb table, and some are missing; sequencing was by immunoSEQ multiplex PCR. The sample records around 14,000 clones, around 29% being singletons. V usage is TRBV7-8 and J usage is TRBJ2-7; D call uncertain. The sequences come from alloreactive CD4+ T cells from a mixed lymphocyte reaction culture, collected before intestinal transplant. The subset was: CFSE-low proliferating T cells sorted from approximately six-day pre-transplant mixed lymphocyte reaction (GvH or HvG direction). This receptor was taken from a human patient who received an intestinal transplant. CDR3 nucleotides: TGTGCCAGCAGCTTACACGGTCTCTCCTACGAGCAGTACTTC. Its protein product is CASSLHGLSYEQYF.